These T cell receptor beta chains were read from a single sample in a study of cytomegalovirus exposure and HLA in healthy donors. Clones were sequenced by immunoSEQ multiplex PCR, and TCRdb holds only the in-frame ones, with some missing. This repertoire shows approximately 220,000 clones, 70% to 80% found once; its top ten account for around 15%. Source material: PBMCs. The receptor set was obtained from a man in his forties in good health and CMV-seronegative. Each CDR3 is given with its conserved first and last residue. D genes are given only for firm matches. For some rows the clone size is stated as once, few or many, or as a class when expanded; others skip it.

J gene	V gene	clone size	D gene	CDR3 DNA	CDR3 protein
TRBJ1-5	TRBV4-2	few	-	TGTGCCAGCAGCCAAGAGAGGACAGAACCGAATCAGCCCCAGCATTTT	CASSQERTEPNQPQHF
TRBJ2-5	TRBV5-6	-	TRBD2	TGTGCCAGCAGCTCCACGGGGGGGGTCCGGGAGACCCAGTACTTC	CASSSTGGVRETQYF
TRBJ2-7	TRBV20-1	-	-	TGCAGCGTGACATCAACCTACGAGCAGTACTTC	CSVTSTYEQYF
TRBJ1-2	TRBV19	-	TRBD1	TGTGCCAGTAGTAGACGACAGGGTACCAACTATGGCTACACCTTC	CASSRRQGTNYGYTF
TRBJ2-2	TRBV19	-	-	TGTGCCAGTAGTATAGATCATGTACAGAACACCGGGGAGCTGTTTTTT	CASSIDHVQNTGELFF
TRBJ2-3	TRBV12-5	-	TRBD2	TGTGCTAGTGGCGTAGCGGGAGGGCAAGATACGCAGTATTTT	CASGVAGGQDTQYF
TRBJ2-7	TRBV7-2	-	-	TGTGCCAGCAGCTTCGCCATGAAAGGGGGCGAGCAGTACTTC	CASSFAMKGGEQYF
TRBJ2-5	TRBV28	-	TRBD2	TGTGCCAGCGATAAGGGGCTAGCGGGCTTCCAAGAGACCCAGTACTTC	CASDKGLAGFQETQYF
TRBJ2-7	TRBV4-3	-	-	TGCGCCAGCAGTCACGACGGACAGCCCTTCTCCTACGAGCAGTACTTC	CASSHDGQPFSYEQYF
TRBJ2-2	TRBV7-3	-	-	TGTGCCAGCAGCTTAGAGAAGCGGATAAACACCGGGGAGCTGTTTTTT	CASSLEKRINTGELFF
TRBJ2-1	TRBV7-2	-	-	TGTGCCAGCAGCTTAGCGTGGGGGGTCTCCTACAATGAGCAGTTCTTC	CASSLAWGVSYNEQFF
TRBJ1-2	TRBV28	-	-	TGTGCCAGCAGTTTAACCCTCGGAGGGGGCTACACCTTC	CASSLTLGGGYTF
TRBJ1-6	TRBV18	-	-	TGTGCCAGCTCACCTCCTGGGAGGGACTCACCCCTCCACTTT	CASSPPGRDSPLHF
TRBJ1-5	TRBV30	-	-	TGTGCCTGGAGTCCGGGGAATCAGCCCCAGCATTTT	CAWSPGNQPQHF
TRBJ2-1	TRBV4-3	once	TRBD2	TGCGCCAGCAGCCAAGCGGGGGGGTCGACGGAGCAGTTCTTC	CASSQAGGSTEQFF
TRBJ2-2	TRBV5-4	-	-	TGTGCCAGCAGCTTGGGTTTTGGGGGCGAATCACTCGGGGAGCTGTTTTTT	CASSLGFGGESLGELFF
TRBJ2-5	TRBV5-1	-	TRBD1	TGCGCCAGCAGCTTGAACAGGGGCCCGCAAGAGACCCAGTACTTC	CASSLNRGPQETQYF
TRBJ2-2	TRBV15	-	-	TGTGCCACCAGCATTCCCTTTAACACCGGGGAGCTGTTTTTT	CATSIPFNTGELFF
TRBJ1-2	TRBV28	-	-	TGTGCCAGCAGTTTAGGGCAGGGGCCCCTTGGCTACACCTTC	CASSLGQGPLGYTF
TRBJ2-2	TRBV7-8	-	-	TGTGCCAGCAGCTCCCGACAGCACACCGGGGAGCTGTTTTTT	CASSSRQHTGELFF
TRBJ2-7	TRBV5-1	-	TRBD1	TGCGCCAGCTGCCAACAGGGGTCTAGAGAGCAGTACTTC	CASCQQGSREQYF
TRBJ1-1	TRBV7-3	-	-	TGTGCCAGCAGCCCCGGGTTAGGATTGAACACTGAAGCTTTCTTT	CASSPGLGLNTEAFF
TRBJ2-1	TRBV9	once	-	TGTGCCAGCAGCAGGTTGGGGCAGACGGAACGAAATGAGCAGTTCTTC	CASSRLGQTERNEQFF
TRBJ2-3	TRBV9	-	-	TGTGCCAGCAGCGCCGGGACTGCTAGCACAGATACGCAGTATTTT	CASSAGTASTDTQYF
TRBJ1-2	TRBV5-1	-	TRBD1	TGCGCCAGCAGCCCGACAGGGGATCTCTATGGCTACACCTTC	CASSPTGDLYGYTF
TRBJ2-5	TRBV25-1	-	-	TGTGCCAGCAGCCCCCAAACCGCTAGCACCAAAGAGACCCAGTACTTC	CASSPQTASTKETQYF
TRBJ2-7	TRBV27	-	-	TGTGCCAGCAGTTGGGGGGGCTCTGGTTCCTACGAGCAGTACTTC	CASSWGGSGSYEQYF
TRBJ1-3	TRBV12-5	-	-	TGTGCTAGTGGTTTAGGAGGGTCTGGAAACACCATATATTTT	CASGLGGSGNTIYF
TRBJ1-6	TRBV7-2	-	TRBD1	TGTGCCAGCAGCCTCGGACAGGGCCTGCATTCACCCCTCCACTTT	CASSLGQGLHSPLHF
TRBJ1-4	TRBV7-9	-	-	TGTGCCAGCAGCCGGACTGAGCAGCGGAATGAAAAACTGTTTTTT	CASSRTEQRNEKLFF
TRBJ1-1	TRBV21-1	once	-	TGTGCCAGCAGCAAAGTGCCCAGGAGGGTCGCTGAAGCTTTCTTT	CASSKVPRRVAEAFF
TRBJ1-2	TRBV20-1	-	TRBD1	TGCAGTGCCACAGGGGGAGGATACACCTTC	CSATGGGYTF
TRBJ2-7	TRBV27	-	-	TGTGCCAGCAGTCCGCGGACGGGAAGTTACGAGCAGTACTTC	CASSPRTGSYEQYF
TRBJ1-5	TRBV19	-	-	TGTGCCAGTAGTGCCGACGGACAGAACAATCAGCCCCAGCATTTT	CASSADGQNNQPQHF
TRBJ1-5	TRBV18	once	-	TGTGCCAGCTCACCGGCGGGGCTCCCCGAGCAGCCCCAGCATTTT	CASSPAGLPEQPQHF
TRBJ2-1	TRBV7-9	-	-	TGTGCCAGCAGCTTAGACGACAGAAGCTCCTACAATGAGCAGTTCTTC	CASSLDDRSSYNEQFF
TRBJ2-1	TRBV5-6	many	-	TGTGCCAGCAGCGACCGGACTGGGGGCCAGTTCTTC	CASSDRTGGQFF